This TCR beta chain was found in a study of beta chain features in type 1 diabetes. Study-wide results and caveats: Shorter templates might be favored by PCR, equally in patients and controls. TCRB CDR3s from Type 1 diabetes patients were moderately but significantly shorter in all four CD4+ subsets.

As to this clone: Its antigen is undetermined.

V was clipped by 4 bases and J by 4 bases, with 10 bases between them. The V gene's germline CDR1 is GTSNPN and CDR2 SVGIG (reference sequence). The CDR3 loop spans 12 amino acids. Expressed TCRB transcripts were sequenced, since all the RNA that had been isolated was reverse transcribed. Generated by immunoSEQ multiplex PCR, the TCRdb table keeps only in-frame clones and is missing some. This table has 350,000 to 400,000 clones, more than 12% appearing once. This TCR was recovered from a woman aged 18-29 years in good health. V is TRBV30 and J is TRBJ1-2, with D hard to call. Sequencing was done on a sample of naive CD4+ T cells from blood. In nucleotides, the CDR3 is TGTGCCTGGATAACAGTTGGCTATGGCTACACCTTC. This translates into CAWITVGYGYTF.